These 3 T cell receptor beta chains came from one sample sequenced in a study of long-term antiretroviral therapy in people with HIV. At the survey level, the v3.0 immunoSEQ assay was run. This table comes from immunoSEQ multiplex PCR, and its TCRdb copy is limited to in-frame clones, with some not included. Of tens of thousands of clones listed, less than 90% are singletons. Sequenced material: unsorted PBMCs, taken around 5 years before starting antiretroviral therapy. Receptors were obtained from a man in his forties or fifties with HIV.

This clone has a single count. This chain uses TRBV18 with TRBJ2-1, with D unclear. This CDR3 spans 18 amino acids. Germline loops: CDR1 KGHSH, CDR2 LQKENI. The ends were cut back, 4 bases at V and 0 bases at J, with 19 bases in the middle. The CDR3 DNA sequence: TGTGCCAGCTCACGAGCTTATGCAACTACCCCCTCCTACAATGAGCAGTTCTTC. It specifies CASSRAYATTPSYNEQFF. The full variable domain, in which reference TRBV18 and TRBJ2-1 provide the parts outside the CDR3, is NAGVMQNPRHLVRRRGQEARLRCSPMKGHSHVYWYRQLPEEGLKFMVYLQKENIIDESGMPKERFSAEFPKEGPSILRIQQVVRGDSAAYFCASSRAYATTPSYNEQFFGPGTRLTVL.

Written as DNA, the CDR3 is TGTGCCAGTAGTCCCGTCGGGGTCCGGACCGGGGAGCTGTTTTTT. It is translated as CASSPVGVRTGELFF. V is TRBV19 and J is TRBJ2-2, with D perhaps matching TRBD2 (5 bases). Germline values: CDR1 LNHDA, CDR2 SQIVND (reference sequence). The V end lost 5 bases, the J end lost 5 bases, and 15 bases lay between the germline ends. This CDR3 has 15 residues.

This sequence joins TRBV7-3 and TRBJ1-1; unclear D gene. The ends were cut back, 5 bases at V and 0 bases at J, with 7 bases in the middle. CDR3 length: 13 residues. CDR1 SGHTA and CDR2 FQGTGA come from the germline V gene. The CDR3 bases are TGTGCCAGCAGCGCAAACATGAACACTGAAGCTTTCTTT. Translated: CASSANMNTEAFF.